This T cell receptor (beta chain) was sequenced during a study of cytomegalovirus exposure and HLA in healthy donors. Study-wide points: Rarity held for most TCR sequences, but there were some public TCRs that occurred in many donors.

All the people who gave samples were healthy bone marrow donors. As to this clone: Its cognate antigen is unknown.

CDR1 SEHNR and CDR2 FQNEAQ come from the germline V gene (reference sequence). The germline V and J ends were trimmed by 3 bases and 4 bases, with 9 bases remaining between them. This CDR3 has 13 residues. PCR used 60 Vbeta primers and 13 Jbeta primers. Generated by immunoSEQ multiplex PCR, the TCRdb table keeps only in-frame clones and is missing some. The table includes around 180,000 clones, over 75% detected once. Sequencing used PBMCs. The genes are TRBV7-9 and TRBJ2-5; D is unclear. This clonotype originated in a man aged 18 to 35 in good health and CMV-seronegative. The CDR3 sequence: CASSLPPVETQYF. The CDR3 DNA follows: TGTGCCAGCAGCTTGCCCCCAGTAGAGACCCAGTACTTC.